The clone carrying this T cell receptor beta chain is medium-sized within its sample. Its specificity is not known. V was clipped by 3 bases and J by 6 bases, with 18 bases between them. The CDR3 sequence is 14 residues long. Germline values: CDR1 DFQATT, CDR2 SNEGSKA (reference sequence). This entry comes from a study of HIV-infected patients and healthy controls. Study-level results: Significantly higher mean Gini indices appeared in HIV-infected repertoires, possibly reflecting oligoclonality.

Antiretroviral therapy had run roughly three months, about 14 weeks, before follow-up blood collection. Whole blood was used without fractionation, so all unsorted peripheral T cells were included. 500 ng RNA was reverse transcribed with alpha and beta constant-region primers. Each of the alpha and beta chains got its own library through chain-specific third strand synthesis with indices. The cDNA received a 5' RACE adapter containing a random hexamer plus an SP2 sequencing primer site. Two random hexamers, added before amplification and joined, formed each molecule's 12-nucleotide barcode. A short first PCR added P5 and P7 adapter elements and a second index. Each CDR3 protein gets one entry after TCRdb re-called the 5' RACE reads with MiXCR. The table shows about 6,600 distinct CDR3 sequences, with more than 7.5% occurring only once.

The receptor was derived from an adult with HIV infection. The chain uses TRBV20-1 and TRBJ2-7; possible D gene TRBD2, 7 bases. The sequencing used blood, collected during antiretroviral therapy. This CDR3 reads CSASSRGGPLEQYF. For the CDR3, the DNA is TGCAGTGCTAGTTCGAGGGGGGGCCCCCTCGAGCAGTACTTC.